This T cell receptor (beta chain) was captured by sequencing in a study of PD-1 blockade in classical Hodgkin lymphoma. Across the whole study: Each patient was given nivolumab 3 mg/kg through a vein every 2 weeks. Study conclusions and caveats: The study found complete responders had baseline diversity similar to newly diagnosed patients. It was CD4+ TCR diversity, not CD8+, that rose significantly by C4D1.

Profiling relied on immunoSEQ multiplex PCR, and the TCRdb table lists in-frame clones only, not all of them. This sample has roughly 35,000 clones, with around 90% found just once. The CDR3 has 17 amino acids. V was clipped by 5 bases and J by 1 base; unmatched bases: 7. Per germline, CDR1 SGHTA and CDR2 FQGNSA. Time point described: cycle 4 day 1 (C4D1), after more than 5 weeks of nivolumab. Autologous stem cell transplantation was followed by relapse in every patient, and brentuximab vedotin exposure varied. Magnetic negative selection was used to purify CD4+ T cells from PBMCs that had been thawed. Comments on this clone: What it binds is not known.

Sequencing was performed on CD4+ T cells from blood, taken before the fourth cycle of nivolumab. This receptor was obtained from a human donor with classical Hodgkin lymphoma. This sequence joins TRBV7-2 and TRBJ2-3; 12 nucleotides match TRBD2. The DNA for the CDR3 is TGTGCCAGCAGCCCAGTACTAGCGGGAGGTGGCACAGATACGCAGTATTTT. It specifies CASSPVLAGGGTDTQYF.